These 18 T cell receptor beta chains came from one sample sequenced in a study of blood T cell repertoires in COVID-19. Sequencing was performed with immunoSEQ multiplex PCR; in TCRdb, only in-frame clones are kept and a portion is missing. The table has about 48,000 clones, 65% to 90% seen once; the top ten hold 2.5% to 3.5%. What was sequenced was peripheral blood. These receptors were taken from a woman older than 75 with acute or convalescent COVID-19.

The chain is built from TRBV5-6 and TRBJ2-3; D perhaps matches TRBD2 (6 bases). The CDR3 is 16 residues long. With 4 bases removed from V and 4 bases from J, the gap between germline ends came to 19 bases. Germline V gene sequence: CDR1 SGHDT, CDR2 YYEEEE. This CDR3 is CASSIVAGYDSDTQYF. The DNA for the CDR3 is TGTGCCAGCAGCATAGTGGCGGGGTACGACTCAGATACGCAGTATTTT.

V is TRBV7-9 and J is TRBJ2-7; D is possibly TRBD1 (5 bases). Germline CDR1 is SEHNR and CDR2 is FQNEAQ (reference sequence). Between the trimmed V and J ends, which lost 3 bases and 6 bases, there was a span of 12 bases. The CDR3 has 13 amino acids. For the CDR3, the DNA is TGTGCCAGCAGCTTTAAGGTAGGGGCCGAGCAGTACTTC. The encoded protein is CASSFKVGAEQYF.

This chain links TRBV5-4 with TRBJ2-3; TRBD2 matches at 10 bases. CDR1 and CDR2 from the germline V gene are SGHNT and YYREEE (reference sequence). CDR3 length: 16 amino acids. Germline trimming cut 2 bases from V and 1 base from J; bases unmatched to any gene: 4. The CDR3 nucleotides are TGTGCCAGCAGCTTAAGCGGGGGGGCCGGCACAGATACGCAGTATTTT. It yields the protein CASSLSGGAGTDTQYF.

The chain carries TRBV18 and TRBJ2-5; TRBD2 matches at 9 bases. Germline V gives CDR1 KGHSH, CDR2 LQKENI. J was trimmed by 4 bases and V by 2 bases; bases with no gene match: 8. The CDR3 spans 16 residues. The CDR3 is CASSPSGTSLGETQYF. CDR3 DNA sequence: TGTGCCAGCTCACCATCCGGGACTAGCTTAGGAGAGACCCAGTACTTC. The full variable domain, in which reference TRBV18 and TRBJ2-5 provide the parts outside the CDR3, is NAGVMQNPRHLVRRRGQEARLRCSPMKGHSHVYWYRQLPEEGLKFMVYLQKENIIDESGMPKERFSAEFPKEGPSILRIQQVVRGDSAAYFCASSPSGTSLGETQYFGPGTRLLVL.

This clone was recorded only once. The V call is TRBV6-5, the J call TRBJ1-5; possible D gene TRBD1, 5 bases. The CDR3 runs to 14 residues. The germline V gene encodes CDR1 MNHEY and CDR2 SVGAGI. V shed 6 bases and J shed 4 bases, with 13 bases lying between them. Here the CDR3 DNA reads TGTGCCAGCAGCAAAGGGGCGGGAAATCAGCCCCAGCATTTT. Translated: CASSKGAGNQPQHF.

The chain carries TRBV10-3 and TRBJ1-1; 8 bases align to TRBD1. The ends lost 7 bases at V and 5 bases at J; junction bases unmatched: 9. Germline CDR1 is ENHRY and CDR2 is SYGVKD. This CDR3 has 14 residues. The CDR3 protein is CAITKSQGATEAFF. DNA of the CDR3: TGTGCCATCACCAAAAGTCAGGGGGCGACTGAAGCTTTCTTT.

This clone was seen a handful of times. J is TRBJ2-7 and V is TRBV6-2 or TRBV6-3; 14 bases line up with TRBD2. The CDR3 is 16 amino acids. V shed 6 bases and J 7 bases; nucleotides not matched to a gene: 11. The germline CDR1 and CDR2 sequences are MNHEY and SVGEGT. The DNA for the CDR3 is TGTGCCAGCAGCCCCCGACTAGCGGGGGGGCTTGGAGAGCAGTACTTC. This encodes CASSPRLAGGLGEQYF.

The chain couples TRBV27 to TRBJ1-3; TRBD1 is a possible D gene (5 bases). CDR3 size: 16 residues. The germline gives CDR1 MNHEY, CDR2 SMNVEV (reference sequence). Between the trimmed V and J ends, which lost 5 bases and 0 bases, there was a span of 14 bases. CDR3 sequence (DNA): TGTGCCAGCAGTCTGGGGGGGGGAAGCTCTGGAAACACCATATATTTT. It specifies CASSLGGGSSGNTIYF.

This chain joins TRBV3-1 (or the pseudogene TRBV3-2) and TRBJ2-3; tentative D call: TRBD1 (6 bases). The CDR3 length is 16 residues. Germline CDR1 and CDR2: LGHDT and YNNKEL (reference sequence). Trimming left V 1 base short and J 6 bases short, with 17 bases between. Here the CDR3 DNA reads TGTGCCAGCAGCCAAGTGTGGACAGTGGGGGCGGATACGCAGTATTTT. It is translated as CASSQVWTVGADTQYF.

V usage is TRBV5-4 and J usage is TRBJ2-1, with D possibly being TRBD2 (5 bases). CDR1 and CDR2 (germline): SGHNT, YYREEE (reference sequence). The CDR3 runs to 12 residues. V was shortened by 0 bases and J by 10 bases, with 8 bases between the two germline ends. CDR3 region: CASSLGWREQFF. The CDR3 nucleotides are TGTGCCAGCAGCTTGGGGTGGAGGGAGCAGTTCTTC.

This clone was observed a handful of times. The CDR3 is CTSSPEGLAGQETQYF. DNA for the CDR3: TGCACCAGCAGCCCCGAGGGACTAGCGGGGCAAGAGACCCAGTACTTC. The chain employs TRBV1 and TRBJ2-5; the listed D gene, TRBD2, was not tested against the DNA. TRBV1 is a pseudogene locus. This CDR3 spans 16 amino acids.

The V call is TRBV12-3 or TRBV12-4, the J call TRBJ1-1; D gene uncertain. This CDR3 spans 13 amino acids. Trimming removed 6 bases from V and 4 bases from J, with 12 bases in between. The CDR3 spells CASSHQAFTEAFF. CDR3 DNA: TGTGCCAGCAGCCATCAAGCCTTCACTGAAGCTTTCTTT.

The chain is built from TRBV30 and TRBJ2-2; 9 bases agree with TRBD2. Per the germline V gene, CDR1 is GTSNPN and CDR2 is SVGIG (reference sequence). The CDR3 extends over 16 amino acids. The trim removed 1 base at V and 2 bases at J, leaving 5 bases unmatched. The CDR3 loop is CAWSDKRGANTGELFF. CDR3 in DNA: TGTGCCTGGAGTGACAAGCGGGGGGCAAACACCGGGGAGCTGTTTTTT.

The V and J genes are TRBV27 and TRBJ2-3; D gene uncertain. CDR3 length equals 17 residues. Germline CDR1 MNHEY, CDR2 SMNVEV (reference sequence). The V and J ends lost 3 bases and 10 bases respectively, with 26 bases between them. The CDR3 bases are TGTGCCAGCAGTTTTCTCAATCAGGCCTCTACCCCCGAGCCGCAGTATTTT. Translated: CASSFLNQASTPEPQYF.

The genes are TRBV11-3 and TRBJ2-2, with 12 bases fitting TRBD2. V was clipped by 4 bases and J by 4 bases; unmatched bases: 4. This CDR3 comprises 16 residues. CDR1 is SGHNT, CDR2 YENEEA, per germline. CDR3 DNA: TGTGCCAGCAGCTCCAGGACTAGCGGGACCACCGGGGAGCTGTTTTTT. This encodes CASSSRTSGTTGELFF.

The chain recombines TRBV2 with TRBJ1-6; no reliable D call. Germline values: CDR1 SNHLY, CDR2 FYNNEI. With 3 bases removed from V and 10 bases from J, the gap between germline ends came to 13 bases. The CDR3 contains 14 residues. CDR3 region: CASSEWISGSPLHF. Here the CDR3 DNA reads TGTGCCAGCAGTGAGTGGATTTCAGGATCACCCCTCCACTTT. The full variable domain, its missing parts supplied by reference TRBV2 and TRBJ1-6, is EPEVTQTPSHQVTQMGQEVILRCVPISNHLYFYWYRQILGQKVEFLVSFYNNEISEKSEIFDDQFSVERPDGSNFTLKIRSTKLEDSAMYFCASSEWISGSPLHFGNGTRLTVT.

The V gene is TRBV23-1, the J gene TRBJ1-4, with TRBD1 as a possible D gene (6 bases). TRBV23-1 counts as an open reading frame of uncertain function. V lost 3 bases, J lost 3 bases, and 11 bases lay in between. The CDR3 extends over 15 amino acids. This CDR3 reads CASSHQQGPNEKLFF. The CDR3 nucleotides read TGCGCCAGCAGTCACCAACAGGGCCCTAATGAAAAACTGTTTTTT.

The V and J genes are TRBV5-4 and TRBJ2-5; maybe TRBD2 (6 bases). V gave up 4 bases and J gave up 2 bases, with 15 bases separating them. Germline values: CDR1 SGHNT, CDR2 YYREEE (reference sequence). CDR3 length: 15 residues. The CDR3 DNA sequence: TGTGCCAGCAGCCCCGAAGGGCGGGGTCAAGAGACCCAGTACTTC. This codes for CASSPEGRGQETQYF.